These 19 T cell receptor beta chains were sequenced from one sample in a study of Graves' ophthalmopathy and Graves' hyperthyroidism. CDR3 regions of TCR beta were amplified from RNA transcripts. An opening RT-PCR round employed HTBI primers and preceded a second-round multiplex PCR. TCRdb analysed the multiplex PCR reads with MiXCR anew, one entry per CDR3 protein. The sample has hundreds of thousands of distinct CDR3 sequences; approximately 21% are singletons. Material: peripheral blood. These TCRs come from a woman in her late teens or twenties with stable Graves' hyperthyroidism.

This clonotype was seen at least ten times. This chain uses TRBV24-1 with TRBJ2-5, with D possibly being TRBD2 (5 bases). Germline CDR1 and CDR2: KGHDR and SFDVKD. CDR3 length: 14 amino acids. Trimming left V 1 base short and J 5 bases short, with 10 bases between. The CDR3 sequence is CATSDFGVRETQYF. The CDR3 DNA is TGTGCCACCAGTGATTTCGGGGTCCGGGAGACCCAGTACTTC.

This clonotype was seen ten or more times. This chain links TRBV25-1 with TRBJ2-7; D gene uncertain. Trimming removed 4 bases at V and 3 bases at J, with 16 bases between. CDR3 length: 15 residues. Germline CDR1 reads MGHDK; CDR2 reads SYGVNS. CDR3 nucleotides: TGTGCCAGCAGTGGTCCCTCCCAAGGGAACTACGAGCAGTACTTC. Translating gives CASSGPSQGNYEQYF.

V usage is TRBV6-5 and J usage is TRBJ1-1; 10 nucleotides line up with TRBD1. The CDR3 length is 14 residues. With V trimmed by 2 bases and J by 11 bases, 8 bases remained unmatched. Germline V gene lookup returns CDR1 MNHEY and CDR2 SVGAGI. This chain's CDR3 is CASSYTRDRGSAFF. DNA of the CDR3: TGTGCCAGCAGTTACACCCGGGACAGGGGATCGGCTTTCTTT.

This clonotype was counted many times. This chain links TRBV11-1 with TRBJ1-2; tentative D call: TRBD1 (5 bases). Germline V gene lookup returns CDR1 SGHAT and CDR2 FQDESV (reference sequence). V lost 5 bases and J 6 bases, leaving 16 bases between the germline ends. The length of the CDR3 is 14 residues. CDR3 DNA: TGTGCCAGCAGCGTTCAAGGGACGGCGGATGGCTACACCTTC. Residues: CASSVQGTADGYTF.

This clonotype was observed many times. The chain joins TRBV6-1 to TRBJ1-1, with D possibly matching TRBD1 (6 bases). Germline V lookup: CDR1 MNHNS, CDR2 SASEGT. This CDR3 is 15 amino acids long. V lost 5 bases to trimming and J lost 2 bases, with 15 bases between them. The CDR3 loop reads CASSPGTNLNTEAFF. CDR3 bases: TGTGCCAGCAGTCCCGGGACAAATCTAAACACTGAAGCTTTCTTT.

There are a few counts of this clonotype. The chain combines TRBV5-6 with TRBJ1-1; 9 nucleotides line up with TRBD1. V was pared by 4 bases and J by 1 base, with 5 bases of the junction left unmatched. Germline V gives CDR1 SGHDT, CDR2 YYEEEE. CDR3 length equals 15 residues. Written as DNA, the CDR3 is TGTGCCAGCAGCCGCGGGACAGGGCCGAACACTGAAGCTTTCTTT. It translates to CASSRGTGPNTEAFF.

The V gene is TRBV6-1, the J gene TRBJ2-7, with 7 bases fitting TRBD1. The germline CDR1 and CDR2 sequences are MNHNS and SASEGT. This CDR3 contains 13 residues. The V gene end was trimmed by 4 bases and the J gene end by 5 bases; junction bases not matched to a gene: 5. The CDR3 loop reads CASSGQGSDEQYF. Here the CDR3 DNA reads TGTGCCAGCAGTGGACAGGGAAGCGACGAGCAGTACTTC.

In its sample, this clonotype was seen many times. Just one base apart from a much larger clone, this may be a read error. This chain joins TRBV12-3 or TRBV12-4 and TRBJ2-7; D remains unclear. Trimming took off 7 bases at V and 3 bases at J, with 4 bases between the two ends. The CDR3 is 10 residues long. The CDR3 loop is CASIRYEQYF. Written as DNA, the CDR3 is TGTGCCAGCATCCGCTACGAGCAGTACTTC.

This clonotype was detected a few times. CDR3 sequence reads: CASSFGGRSSYEQYF. DNA for the CDR3: TGTGCCAGCAGCTTCGGGGGAAGGAGCTCCTACGAGCAGTACTTC. This rearrangement joins TRBV5-8 to TRBJ2-7, with D possibly TRBD2 on 6 matching bases. Per germline, CDR1 SGHTS and CDR2 YDEGEE. The ends were cut back, 2 bases at V and 0 bases at J, with 12 bases in the middle. This CDR3 is 15 amino acids long.

The chain combines TRBV2 with TRBJ1-2; D is unclear. Germline loops: CDR1 SNHLY, CDR2 FYNNEI. The V end was cut by 6 bases, the J end by 10 bases, with 12 bases between. This CDR3 comprises 11 residues. DNA for the CDR3: TGTGCCAGCAGCCCTTATAGCGACTACACCTTC. It is translated as CASSPYSDYTF.

This clonotype occurred many times. The chain links TRBV2 to TRBJ2-5; TRBD1 is a possible D gene (5 bases). Trimming removed 6 bases from V and 0 bases from J, with 8 bases in between. The CDR3 length is 13 residues. Germline CDR1 reads SNHLY; CDR2 reads FYNNEI. CDR3 coding DNA: TGTGCCAGCAGGGACACCAACCAAGAGACCCAGTACTTC. Encoded protein: CASRDTNQETQYF.

This clonotype was seen ten or more times. The chain recombines TRBV2 with TRBJ1-6, with D possibly TRBD1 on 5 matching bases. The CDR3 loop spans 12 amino acids. Germline V gene lookup returns CDR1 SNHLY and CDR2 FYNNEI. V shed 6 bases and J shed 9 bases, with 9 bases lying between them. The CDR3 is CASRRDGSPLHF. DNA of the CDR3: TGTGCCAGCAGGAGGGACGGTTCACCCCTCCACTTT. The whole variable domain, filled in from reference TRBV2 and TRBJ1-6, reads EPEVTQTPSHQVTQMGQEVILRCVPISNHLYFYWYRQILGQKVEFLVSFYNNEISEKSEIFDDQFSVERPDGSNFTLKIRSTKLEDSAMYFCASRRDGSPLHFGNGTRLTVT.

This clonotype came up many times. This chain uses TRBV19 with TRBJ1-5, with no clear D. In germline, CDR1 is LNHDA, CDR2 SQIVND (reference sequence). This CDR3 is 15 amino acids long. The ends were cut back, 5 bases at V and 0 bases at J, with 11 bases in the middle. The CDR3 loop reads CASSEQHFSNQPQHF. The DNA for the CDR3 is TGTGCCAGTAGTGAGCAGCACTTTAGCAATCAGCCCCAGCATTTT.

This clonotype was recorded a few times. This rearrangement joins TRBV12-3 or TRBV12-4 to TRBJ2-7; 7 bases agree with TRBD1. The CDR3 length is 13 residues. V lost 6 bases and J lost 3; bases outside the gene matches: 5. CDR3 loop: CASSQGEYYEQYF. The CDR3 DNA reads as TGTGCCAGCAGCCAGGGGGAGTACTACGAGCAGTACTTC.

This clonotype has ten or more counts. This sequence joins TRBV20-1 and TRBJ1-5, with 9 bases fitting TRBD1. V shed 5 bases and J 5 bases; nucleotides not matched to a gene: 16. The CDR3 totals 17 residues. Germline CDR1 is DFQATT and CDR2 is SNEGSKA (reference sequence). CDR3 sequence: CSALSSPGQGLDQPQHF. CDR3 DNA: TGCAGTGCTCTAAGCTCCCCGGGACAGGGTCTCGATCAGCCCCAGCATTTT.

This clonotype was detected many times. The V and J genes are TRBV7-9 and TRBJ2-7; either TRBD1 or TRBD2 may supply D (5 bases each). Trimming took off 1 base at V and 4 bases at J, with 11 bases between the two ends. The germline V gene encodes CDR1 SEHNR and CDR2 FQNEAQ (reference sequence). CDR3 length: 14 residues. The CDR3 loop reads CASSLGSGTYEQYF. The CDR3 region has the DNA TGTGCCAGCAGCTTAGGATCCGGGACGTACGAGCAGTACTTC.

There are many counts of this clonotype. The V and J genes are TRBV6-5 and TRBJ1-1, with 7 bases lining up with TRBD1. This CDR3 is 17 amino acids long. The V segment lost 1 base and the J segment 1 base; nucleotides outside the gene matches: 9. Germline loops: CDR1 MNHEY, CDR2 SVGAGI. CDR3: CASSYWGTQGTNTEAFF. As DNA, the CDR3 is TGTGCCAGCAGTTACTGGGGCACACAGGGGACGAACACTGAAGCTTTCTTT.

This clonotype occurred many times. The chain carries TRBV14 and TRBJ1-2, with 7 positions matching TRBD1. J gave up 4 bases and V 1 base, and 6 bases lay outside the gene matches. Germline V gene data show CDR1 as SGHDN and CDR2 as FVKESK. This CDR3 is 15 amino acids long. CDR3 nucleotides: TGTGCCAGCAGCCAAGCCCGGACAGGTGTCTATGGCTACACCTTC. Encoded protein: CASSQARTGVYGYTF.

There are a few counts of this clonotype. The V and J genes are TRBV12-3 or TRBV12-4 and TRBJ1-1; TRBD1 might be the D (5 bases). The V and J ends lost 8 bases and 7 bases respectively, with 20 bases between them. The CDR3 sequence is 14 residues long. CDR3 amino acids: CASGWGSSAIEAFF. Written as DNA, the CDR3 is TGTGCCAGCGGCTGGGGGAGTTCCGCTATTGAAGCTTTCTTT.